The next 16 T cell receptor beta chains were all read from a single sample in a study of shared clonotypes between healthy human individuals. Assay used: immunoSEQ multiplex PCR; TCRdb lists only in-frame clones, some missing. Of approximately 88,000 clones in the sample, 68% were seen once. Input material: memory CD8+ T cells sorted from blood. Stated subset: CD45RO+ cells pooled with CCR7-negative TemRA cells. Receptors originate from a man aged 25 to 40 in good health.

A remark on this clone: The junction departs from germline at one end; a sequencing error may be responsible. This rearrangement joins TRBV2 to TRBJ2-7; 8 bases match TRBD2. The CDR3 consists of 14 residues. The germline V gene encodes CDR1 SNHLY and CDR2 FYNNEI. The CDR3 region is CASSEAGVGYEQYF. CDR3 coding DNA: TGTGCCAGCAGCGAAGCGGGAGTGGGGTACGAGCAGTACTTC.

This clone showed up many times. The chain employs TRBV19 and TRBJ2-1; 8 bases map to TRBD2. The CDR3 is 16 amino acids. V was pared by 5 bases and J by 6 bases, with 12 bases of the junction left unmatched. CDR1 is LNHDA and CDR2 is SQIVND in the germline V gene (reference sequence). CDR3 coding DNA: TGTGCCAGTAGTCCCCGGGAGGGCCAAAAGGTCAATGAGCAGTTCTTC. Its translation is CASSPREGQKVNEQFF.

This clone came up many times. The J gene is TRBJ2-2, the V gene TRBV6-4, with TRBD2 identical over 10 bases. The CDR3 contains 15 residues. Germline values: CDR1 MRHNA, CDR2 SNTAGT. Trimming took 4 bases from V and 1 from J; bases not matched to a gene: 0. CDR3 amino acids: CASSGTSGNTGELFF. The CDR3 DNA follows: TGTGCCAGCAGTGGGACTAGCGGGAACACCGGGGAGCTGTTTTTT.

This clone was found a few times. CDR3 sequence reads: CASSVPGQGPGNTEAFF. The CDR3 coding sequence is TGTGCCAGCAGCGTACCGGGACAGGGCCCTGGGAACACTGAAGCTTTCTTT. The chain combines TRBV5-4 with TRBJ1-1; 9 positions match TRBD1. V trimming: 4 bases; J trimming: 1 base; junction bases outside the gene matches: 11. The germline CDR1 and CDR2 sequences are SGHNT and YYREEE (reference sequence). CDR3 length: 17 residues.

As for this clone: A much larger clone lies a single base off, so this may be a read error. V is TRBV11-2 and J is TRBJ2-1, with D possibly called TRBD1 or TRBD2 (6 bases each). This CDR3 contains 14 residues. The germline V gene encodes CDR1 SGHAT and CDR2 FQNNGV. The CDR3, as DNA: TGTGTCAGCAGCTTAGTGCGGACAGCGGGTGAGCAGTTCTTC. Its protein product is CVSSLVRTAGEQFF. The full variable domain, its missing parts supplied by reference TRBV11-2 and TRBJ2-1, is EAGVAQSPRYKIIEKRQSVAFWCNPISGHATLYWYQQILGQGPKLLIQFQNNGVVDDSQLPKDRFSAERLKGVDSTLKIQPAKLEDSAVYLCVSSLVRTAGEQFFGPGTRLTVL.

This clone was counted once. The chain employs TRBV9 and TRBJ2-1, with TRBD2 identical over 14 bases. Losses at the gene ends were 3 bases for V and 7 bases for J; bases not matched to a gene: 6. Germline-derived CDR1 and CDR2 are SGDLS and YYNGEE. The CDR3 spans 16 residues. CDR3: CASSAEGLAGANEQFF. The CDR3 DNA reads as TGTGCCAGCAGCGCGGAGGGACTAGCGGGAGCAAATGAGCAGTTCTTC.

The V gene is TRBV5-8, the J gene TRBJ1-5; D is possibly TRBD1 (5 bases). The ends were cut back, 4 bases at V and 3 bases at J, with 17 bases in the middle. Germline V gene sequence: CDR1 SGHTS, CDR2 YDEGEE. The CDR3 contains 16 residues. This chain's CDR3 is CASSTGTRAHNQPQHF. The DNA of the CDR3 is TGTGCCAGCAGCACCGGGACCAGGGCTCACAATCAGCCCCAGCATTTT.

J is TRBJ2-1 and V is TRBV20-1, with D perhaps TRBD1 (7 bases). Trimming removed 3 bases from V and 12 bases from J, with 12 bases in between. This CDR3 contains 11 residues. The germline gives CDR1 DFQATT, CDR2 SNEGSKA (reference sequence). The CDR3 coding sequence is TGCAGTGCTAGCAGGGGGGACAGGCAGTTCTTC. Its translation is CSASRGDRQFF.

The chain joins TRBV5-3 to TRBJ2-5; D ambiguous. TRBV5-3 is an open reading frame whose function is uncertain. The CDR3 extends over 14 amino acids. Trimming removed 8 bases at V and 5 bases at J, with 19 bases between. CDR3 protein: CASSDDLKSETQYF. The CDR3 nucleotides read TGTGCCAGCAGCGACGATCTGAAATCGGAGACCCAGTACTTC.

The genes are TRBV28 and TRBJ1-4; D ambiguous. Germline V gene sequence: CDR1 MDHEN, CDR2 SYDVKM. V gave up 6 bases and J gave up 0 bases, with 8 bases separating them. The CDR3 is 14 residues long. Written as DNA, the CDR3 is TGTGCCAGCAGGTTCCATTCAACTAATGAAAAACTGTTTTTT. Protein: CASRFHSTNEKLFF.

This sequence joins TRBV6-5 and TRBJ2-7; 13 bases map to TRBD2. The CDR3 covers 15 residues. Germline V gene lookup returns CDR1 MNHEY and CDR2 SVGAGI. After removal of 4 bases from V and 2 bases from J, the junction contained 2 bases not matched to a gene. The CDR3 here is CASSFGLAGAYEQYF. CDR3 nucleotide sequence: TGTGCCAGCAGTTTTGGACTAGCGGGAGCCTACGAGCAGTACTTC.

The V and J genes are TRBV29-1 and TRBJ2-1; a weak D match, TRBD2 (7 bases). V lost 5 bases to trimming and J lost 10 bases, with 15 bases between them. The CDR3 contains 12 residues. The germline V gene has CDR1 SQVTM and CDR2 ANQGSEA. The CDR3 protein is CSVLGGAVEQFF. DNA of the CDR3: TGCAGCGTTCTGGGGGGGGCTGTCGAGCAGTTCTTC.

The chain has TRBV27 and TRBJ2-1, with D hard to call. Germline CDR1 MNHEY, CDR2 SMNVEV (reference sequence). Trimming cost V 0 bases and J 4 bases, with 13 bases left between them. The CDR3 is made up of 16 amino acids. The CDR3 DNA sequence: TGTGCCAGCAGTTTATCGAGTGGCGGAGCTTACAATGAGCAGTTCTTC. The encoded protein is CASSLSSGGAYNEQFF.

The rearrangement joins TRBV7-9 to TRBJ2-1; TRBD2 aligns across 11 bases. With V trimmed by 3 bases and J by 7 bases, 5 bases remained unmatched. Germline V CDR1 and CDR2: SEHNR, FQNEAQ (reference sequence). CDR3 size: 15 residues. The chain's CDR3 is CASSFLLAGANEQFF. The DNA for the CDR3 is TGTGCCAGCAGCTTCCTACTAGCGGGAGCAAATGAGCAGTTCTTC.

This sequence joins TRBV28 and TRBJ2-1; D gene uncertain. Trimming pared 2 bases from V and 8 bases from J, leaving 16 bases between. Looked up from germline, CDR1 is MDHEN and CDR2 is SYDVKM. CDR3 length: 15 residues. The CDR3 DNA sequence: TGTGCCAGCAGTTTAGACGCTAGTCATATCGATGAGCAGTTCTTC. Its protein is CASSLDASHIDEQFF.

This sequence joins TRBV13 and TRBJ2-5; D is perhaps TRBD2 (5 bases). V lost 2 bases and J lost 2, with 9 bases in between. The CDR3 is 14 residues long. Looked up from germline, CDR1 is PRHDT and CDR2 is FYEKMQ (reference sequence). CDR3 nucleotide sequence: TGTGCCAGCAGCTTACGAGGGCAGCAAGAGACCCAGTACTTC. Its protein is CASSLRGQQETQYF.